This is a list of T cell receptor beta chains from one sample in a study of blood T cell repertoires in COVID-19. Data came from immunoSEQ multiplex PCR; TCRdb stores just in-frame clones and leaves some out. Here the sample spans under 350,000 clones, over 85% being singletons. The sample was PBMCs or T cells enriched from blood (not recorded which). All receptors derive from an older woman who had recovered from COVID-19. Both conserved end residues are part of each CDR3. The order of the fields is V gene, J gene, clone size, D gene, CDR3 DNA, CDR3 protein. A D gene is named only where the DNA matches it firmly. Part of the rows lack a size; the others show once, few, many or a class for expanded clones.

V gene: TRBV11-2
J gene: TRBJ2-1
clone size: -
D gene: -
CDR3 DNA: TGTGCCAGCAGCGCCTCTCGGGGGAGCTCCTACAATGAGCAGTTCTTC
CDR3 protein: CASSASRGSSYNEQFF

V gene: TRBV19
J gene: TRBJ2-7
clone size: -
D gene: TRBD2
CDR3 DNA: TGTGCCAGTAGTACCCTAGCGGCCCCCTCCTACGAGCAGTACTTC
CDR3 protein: CASSTLAAPSYEQYF

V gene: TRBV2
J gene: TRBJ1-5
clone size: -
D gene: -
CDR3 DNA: TGTGCCAGCAGTGGAACTCGGGGAGATCAGCCCCAGCATTTT
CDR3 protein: CASSGTRGDQPQHF

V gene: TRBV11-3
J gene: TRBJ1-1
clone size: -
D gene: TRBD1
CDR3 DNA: TGTGCCAGCAGCTTAGATCCAAGGACAGGGTTGACTTTCTTT
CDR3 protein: CASSLDPRTGLTFF

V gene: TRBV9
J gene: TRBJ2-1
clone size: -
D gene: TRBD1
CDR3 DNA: TGTGCCAGCAGCGCCACCGGGACAGGGGACAATGAGCAGTTCTTC
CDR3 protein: CASSATGTGDNEQFF

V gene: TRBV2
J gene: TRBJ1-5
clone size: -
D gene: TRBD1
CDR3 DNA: TGTGCCAGCCATGTGACAGGGAATAATCAGCCCCAGCATTTT
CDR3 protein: CASHVTGNNQPQHF

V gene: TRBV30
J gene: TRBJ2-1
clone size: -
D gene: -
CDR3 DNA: TGTGCCTTCTCCGCCCGCGCGGATGAGCAGTTCTTC
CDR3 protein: CAFSARADEQFF

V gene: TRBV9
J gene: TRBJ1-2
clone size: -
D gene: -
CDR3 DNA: TGTGCCAGCAGCGGGCAGGGCCTCTTCTATGGCTACACCTTC
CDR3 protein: CASSGQGLFYGYTF

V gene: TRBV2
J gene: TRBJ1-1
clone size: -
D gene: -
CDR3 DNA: TGTGCCAGCAGGACAGAAACGAACACTGAAGCTTTCTTT
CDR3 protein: CASRTETNTEAFF

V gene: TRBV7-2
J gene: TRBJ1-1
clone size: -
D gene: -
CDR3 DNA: TGTGCCAGCAGCTTAGCGGTGGCTGCGGACACTGAAGCTTTCTTT
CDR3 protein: CASSLAVAADTEAFF

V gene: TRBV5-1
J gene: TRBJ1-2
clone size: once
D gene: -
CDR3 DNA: TGCGCCAGCAGCTCCGAACAGGTTAGCTATGGCTACACCTTC
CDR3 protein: CASSSEQVSYGYTF

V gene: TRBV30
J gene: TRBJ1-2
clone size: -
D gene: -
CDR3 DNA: TGTGCCTGGAGTGGATCGGTTTATGGCTACACCTTC
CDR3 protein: CAWSGSVYGYTF

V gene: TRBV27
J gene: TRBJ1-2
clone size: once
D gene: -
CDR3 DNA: TGTGCCAGCAGTCTCCCGGGGGGCTATGGCTACACCTTC
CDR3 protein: CASSLPGGYGYTF

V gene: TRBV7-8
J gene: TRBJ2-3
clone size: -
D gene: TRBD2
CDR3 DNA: TGTGCCAGCAGACAGACTAGCGGAATCCAAGGAGATACGCAGTATTTT
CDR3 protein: CASRQTSGIQGDTQYF

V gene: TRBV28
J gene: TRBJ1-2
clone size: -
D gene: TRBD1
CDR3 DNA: TGTGCCAGCGTGACCCCCTCGATAGGCAGGGGGGACTATGGCTACACCTTC
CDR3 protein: CASVTPSIGRGDYGYTF

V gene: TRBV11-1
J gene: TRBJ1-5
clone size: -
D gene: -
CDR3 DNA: TGTGCCAGCAGCTTAGGGCAGAATCAGCCCCAGCATTTT
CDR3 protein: CASSLGQNQPQHF

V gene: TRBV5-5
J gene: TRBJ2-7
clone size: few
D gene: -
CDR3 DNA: TGTGCCAGCAGCTTTGTTGAGACTATGACCGAGCAGTACTTC
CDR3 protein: CASSFVETMTEQYF

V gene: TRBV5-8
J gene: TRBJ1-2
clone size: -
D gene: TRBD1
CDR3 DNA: TGTGCCAGCAGCTTGCTGGGACAGGAAGGCGGCTACACCTTC
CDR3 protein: CASSLLGQEGGYTF

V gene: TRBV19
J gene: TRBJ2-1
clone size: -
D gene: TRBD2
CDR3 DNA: TGTGCCAGTAGCACCCTCAGCGGGGTAGTCGCCAATGAGCAGTTCTTC
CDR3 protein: CASSTLSGVVANEQFF

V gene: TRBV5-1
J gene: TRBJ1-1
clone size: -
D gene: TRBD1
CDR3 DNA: TGCGCCAGCAGCTTGAGACAGGGGCTCTTGAACACTGAAGCTTTCTTT
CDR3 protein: CASSLRQGLLNTEAFF

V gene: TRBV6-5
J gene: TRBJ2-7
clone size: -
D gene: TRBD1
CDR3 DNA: TGTGCCAGCAGGACGACAGGGGCCTACGAGCAGTACTTC
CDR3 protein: CASRTTGAYEQYF

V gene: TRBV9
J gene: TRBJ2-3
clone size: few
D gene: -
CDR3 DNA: TGTGCCAGCAGCGTAGGGGGCAGCCTCACAGATACGCAGTATTTT
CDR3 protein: CASSVGGSLTDTQYF

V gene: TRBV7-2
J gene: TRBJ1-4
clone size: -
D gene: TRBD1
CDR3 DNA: TGTGCCAGCAGCTTAAACCCAGGACTCACCAGGGGGGAAAAACTGTTTTTT
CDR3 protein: CASSLNPGLTRGEKLFF

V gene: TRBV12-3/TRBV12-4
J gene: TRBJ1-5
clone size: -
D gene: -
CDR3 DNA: TGTGCCAGCAGTTTAGGACTACTCGGGCCCCAGCATTTT
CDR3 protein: CASSLGLLGPQHF

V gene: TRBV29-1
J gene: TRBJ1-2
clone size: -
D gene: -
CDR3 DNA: TGCAGCGTTGATTCAGACTATGGCTACACCTTC
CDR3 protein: CSVDSDYGYTF

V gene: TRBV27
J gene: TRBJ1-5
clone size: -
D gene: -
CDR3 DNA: TGTGCCAGCAGTTTAGACAGGTATCAGCCCCAGCATTTT
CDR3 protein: CASSLDRYQPQHF

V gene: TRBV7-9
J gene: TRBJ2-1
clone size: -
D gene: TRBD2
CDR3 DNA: TGTGCCAGCAGACTTAGCGGGGCGGCCTACAATGAGCAGTTCTTC
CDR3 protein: CASRLSGAAYNEQFF

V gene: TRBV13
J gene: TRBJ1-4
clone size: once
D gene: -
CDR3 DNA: TGTGCCAGCAGCTTAAAGAAGGCAGGGCAAGAAAAACTGTTTTTT
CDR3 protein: CASSLKKAGQEKLFF

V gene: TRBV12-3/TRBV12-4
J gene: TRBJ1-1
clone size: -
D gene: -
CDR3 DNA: TGTGCCAGCAGTTTGAGCTTAAACACTGAAGCTTTCTTT
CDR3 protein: CASSLSLNTEAFF

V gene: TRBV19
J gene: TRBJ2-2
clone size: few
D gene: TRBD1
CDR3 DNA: TGTGCCAGTAGTTCGGACAGGCACACCGGGGAGCTGTTTTTT
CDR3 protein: CASSSDRHTGELFF

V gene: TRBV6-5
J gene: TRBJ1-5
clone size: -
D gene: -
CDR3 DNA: TGTGCCAGCTGTCCTCGACAGTTAGGCAATCAGCCCCAGCATTTT
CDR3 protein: CASCPRQLGNQPQHF

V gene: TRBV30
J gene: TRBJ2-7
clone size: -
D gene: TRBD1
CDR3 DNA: TGTGCCTGGAGTGGGGACAGGGGGCGAAGAACCTACGAGCAGTACTTC
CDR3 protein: CAWSGDRGRRTYEQYF

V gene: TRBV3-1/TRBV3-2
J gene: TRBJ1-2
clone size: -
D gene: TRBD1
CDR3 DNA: TGTGCCAGCAGCCAAGATGCCAGGGGGCAGGGCCGGGACTATGGCTACACCTTC
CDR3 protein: CASSQDARGQGRDYGYTF

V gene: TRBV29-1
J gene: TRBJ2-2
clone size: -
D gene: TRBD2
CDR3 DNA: TGCAGCGTTGGGGGACTATACACCGGGGAGCTGTTTTTT
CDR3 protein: CSVGGLYTGELFF

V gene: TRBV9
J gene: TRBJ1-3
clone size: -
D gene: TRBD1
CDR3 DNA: TGTGCCAGCAGCGCGGGAGTCGACAGGGCTGGAAACACCATATATTTT
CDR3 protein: CASSAGVDRAGNTIYF

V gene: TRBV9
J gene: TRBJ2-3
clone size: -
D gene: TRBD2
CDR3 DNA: TGTGCCAGCAGCGTAGGACTAGCGGGAGGGGATACGCAGTATTTT
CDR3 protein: CASSVGLAGGDTQYF

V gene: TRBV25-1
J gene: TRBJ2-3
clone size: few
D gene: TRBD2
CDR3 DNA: TGTGCCAGCAGCCGGGGACTAGATACTGATACGCAGTATTTT
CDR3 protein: CASSRGLDTDTQYF

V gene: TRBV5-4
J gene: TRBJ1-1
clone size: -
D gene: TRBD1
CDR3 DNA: TGTGCCAGCAGCTTTTCCGGGACAGGGGACGAAGCTTTCTTT
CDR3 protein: CASSFSGTGDEAFF

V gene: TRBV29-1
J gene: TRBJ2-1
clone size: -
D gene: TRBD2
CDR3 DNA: TGCAGCGTTGAGGGTCGACTAGCGGGGGGTGGGTCCTACAATGAGCAGTTCTTC
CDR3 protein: CSVEGRLAGGGSYNEQFF